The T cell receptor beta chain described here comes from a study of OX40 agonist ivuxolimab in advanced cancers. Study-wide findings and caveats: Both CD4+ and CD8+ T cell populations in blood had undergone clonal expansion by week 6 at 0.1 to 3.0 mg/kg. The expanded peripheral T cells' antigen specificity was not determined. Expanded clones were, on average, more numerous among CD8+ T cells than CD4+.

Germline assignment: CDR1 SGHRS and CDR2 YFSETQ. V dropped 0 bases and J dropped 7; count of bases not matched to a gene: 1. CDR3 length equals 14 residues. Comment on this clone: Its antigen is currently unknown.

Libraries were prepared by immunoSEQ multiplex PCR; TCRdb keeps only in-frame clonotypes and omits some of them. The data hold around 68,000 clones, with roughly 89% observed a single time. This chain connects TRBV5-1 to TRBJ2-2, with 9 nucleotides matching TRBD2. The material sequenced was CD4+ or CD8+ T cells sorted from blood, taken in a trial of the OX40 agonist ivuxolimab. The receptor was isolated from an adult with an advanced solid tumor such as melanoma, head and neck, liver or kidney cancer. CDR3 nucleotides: TGCGCCAGCAGCTTGGGACTAGCGGACGGGGAGCTGTTTTTT. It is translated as CASSLGLADGELFF. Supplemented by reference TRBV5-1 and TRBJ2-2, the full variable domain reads KAGVTQTPRYLIKTRGQQVTLSCSPISGHRSVSWYQQTPGQGLQFLFEYFSETQRNKGNFPGRFSGRQFSNSRSEMNVSTLELGDSALYLCASSLGLADGELFFGEGSRLTVL.